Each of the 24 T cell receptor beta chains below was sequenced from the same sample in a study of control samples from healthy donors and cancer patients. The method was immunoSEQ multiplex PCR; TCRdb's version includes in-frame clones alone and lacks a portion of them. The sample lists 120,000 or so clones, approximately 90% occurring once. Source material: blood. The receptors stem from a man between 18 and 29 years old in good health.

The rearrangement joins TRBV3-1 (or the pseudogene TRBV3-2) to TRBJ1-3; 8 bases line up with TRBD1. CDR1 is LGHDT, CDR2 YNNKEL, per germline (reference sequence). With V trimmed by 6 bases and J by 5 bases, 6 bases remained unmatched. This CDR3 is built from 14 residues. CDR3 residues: CASSWTGKRNTIYF. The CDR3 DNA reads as TGTGCCAGCAGTTGGACAGGGAAAAGAAACACCATATATTTT.

The DNA of the CDR3 is TGCGCCAGCAGTAAGGACTGGGGTGAAAAACTGTTTTTT. Protein: CASSKDWGEKLFF. The J gene is TRBJ1-4, the V gene TRBV10-1; D is unclear. The CDR3 is 13 amino acids. V shed 5 bases and J shed 7 bases, with 11 bases lying between them. CDR1 and CDR2 from the germline V gene are WNHNN and SYGVQD (reference sequence).

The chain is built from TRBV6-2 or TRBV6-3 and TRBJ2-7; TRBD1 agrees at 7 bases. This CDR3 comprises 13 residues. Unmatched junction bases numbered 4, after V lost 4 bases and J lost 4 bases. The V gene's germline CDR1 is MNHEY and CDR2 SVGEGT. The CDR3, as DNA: TGTGCCAGCAGTTTTGACAGGGAGTACGAGCAGTACTTC. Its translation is CASSFDREYEQYF.

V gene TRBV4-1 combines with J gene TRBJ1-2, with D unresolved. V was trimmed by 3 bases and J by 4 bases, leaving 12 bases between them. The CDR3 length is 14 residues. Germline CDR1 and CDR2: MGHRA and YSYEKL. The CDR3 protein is CASSHNGRTYGYTF. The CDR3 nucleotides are TGCGCCAGCAGCCATAATGGACGGACCTATGGCTACACCTTC.

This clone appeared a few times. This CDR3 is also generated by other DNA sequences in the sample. The DNA of the CDR3 is TGTGCCAGTAGTATGGGGGGAAGAGAGACCCAGTACTTC. This encodes CASSMGGRETQYF. This chain joins TRBV19 and TRBJ2-5; D perhaps matches TRBD2 (6 bases). This CDR3 is 13 amino acids long. Trimming pared 3 bases from V and 4 bases from J, leaving 9 bases between. CDR1 and CDR2 (germline): LNHDA, SQIVND (reference sequence). Full variable domain (remainder filled in from reference TRBV19 and TRBJ2-5): DGGITQSPKYLFRKEGQNVTLSCEQNLNHDAMYWYRQDPGQGLRLIYYSQIVNDFQKGDIAEGYSVSREKKESFPLTVTSAQKNPTAFYLCASSMGGRETQYFGPGTRLLVL.

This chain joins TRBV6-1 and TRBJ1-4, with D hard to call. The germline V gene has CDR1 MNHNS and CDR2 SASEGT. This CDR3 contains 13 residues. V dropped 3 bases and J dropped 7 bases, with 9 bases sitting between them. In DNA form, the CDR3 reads TGTGCCAGCAGTGAGGCTATGGGTGAAAAACTGTTTTTT. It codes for CASSEAMGEKLFF.

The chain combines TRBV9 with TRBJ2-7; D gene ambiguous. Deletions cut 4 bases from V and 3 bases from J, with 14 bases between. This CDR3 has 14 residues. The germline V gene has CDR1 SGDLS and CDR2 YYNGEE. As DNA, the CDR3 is TGTGCCAGCAGCCCCCGAGAGCTGATCTACGAGCAGTACTTC. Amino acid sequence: CASSPRELIYEQYF.

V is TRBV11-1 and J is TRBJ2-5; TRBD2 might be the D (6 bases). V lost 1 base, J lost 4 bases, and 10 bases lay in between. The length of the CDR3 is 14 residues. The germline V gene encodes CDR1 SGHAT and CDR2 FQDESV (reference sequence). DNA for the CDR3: TGTGCCAGCAGCTTAGGGGGAGGAGGAGAGACCCAGTACTTC. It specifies CASSLGGGGETQYF.

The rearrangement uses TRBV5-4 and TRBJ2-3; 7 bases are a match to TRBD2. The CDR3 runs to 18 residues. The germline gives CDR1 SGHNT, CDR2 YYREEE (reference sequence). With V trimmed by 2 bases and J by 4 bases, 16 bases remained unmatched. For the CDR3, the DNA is TGTGCCAGCAGCTTTTTTGTCTCTGAGCAGCGGGGTGCAGATACGCAGTATTTT. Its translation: CASSFFVSEQRGADTQYF. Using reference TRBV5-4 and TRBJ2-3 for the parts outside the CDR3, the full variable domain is ETGVTQSPTHLIKTRGQQVTLRCSSQSGHNTVSWYQQALGQGPQFIFQYYREEENGRGNFPPRFSGLQFPNYSSELNVNALELDDSALYLCASSFFVSEQRGADTQYFGPGTRLTVL.

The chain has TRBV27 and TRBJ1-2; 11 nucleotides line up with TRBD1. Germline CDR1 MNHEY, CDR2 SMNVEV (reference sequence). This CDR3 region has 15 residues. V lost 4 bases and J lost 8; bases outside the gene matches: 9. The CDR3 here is CASSWGTGGLSGYTF. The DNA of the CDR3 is TGTGCCAGCAGTTGGGGGACAGGGGGTCTTTCGGGCTACACCTTC.

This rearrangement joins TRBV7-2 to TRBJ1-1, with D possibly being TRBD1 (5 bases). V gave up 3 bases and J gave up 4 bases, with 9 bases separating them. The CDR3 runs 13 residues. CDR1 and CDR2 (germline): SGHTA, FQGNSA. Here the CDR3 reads CASSFGGRTEAFF. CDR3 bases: TGTGCCAGCAGCTTCGGGGGTCGCACTGAAGCTTTCTTT.

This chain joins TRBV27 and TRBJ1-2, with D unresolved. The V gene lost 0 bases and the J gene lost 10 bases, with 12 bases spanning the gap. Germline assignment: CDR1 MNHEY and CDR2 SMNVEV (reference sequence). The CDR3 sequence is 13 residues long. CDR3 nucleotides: TGTGCCAGCAGTTTATCGCGGCAGACGGACTACACCTTC. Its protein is CASSLSRQTDYTF.

The CDR3 spells CASSIEASSGNTIYF. In DNA form, the CDR3 reads TGTGCCAGTAGTATAGAAGCCTCCTCTGGAAACACCATATATTTT. This sequence joins TRBV19 and TRBJ1-3; D unclear. The V end was cut by 0 bases, the J end by 0 bases, with 6 bases between. The CDR3 length is 15 residues. Germline V gene sequence: CDR1 LNHDA, CDR2 SQIVND (reference sequence).

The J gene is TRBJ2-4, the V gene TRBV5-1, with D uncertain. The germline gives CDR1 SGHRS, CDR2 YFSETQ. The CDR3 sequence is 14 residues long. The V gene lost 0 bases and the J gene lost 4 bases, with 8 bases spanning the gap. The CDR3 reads CASSLAGGKNIQYF. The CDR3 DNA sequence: TGCGCCAGCAGCTTGGCGGGTGGTAAAAACATTCAGTACTTC.

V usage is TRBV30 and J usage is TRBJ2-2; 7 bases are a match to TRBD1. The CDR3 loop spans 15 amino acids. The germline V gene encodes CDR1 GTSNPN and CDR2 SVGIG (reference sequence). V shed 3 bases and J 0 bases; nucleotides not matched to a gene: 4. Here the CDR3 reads CAWRAGGPNTGELFF. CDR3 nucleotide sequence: TGTGCCTGGAGGGCAGGGGGACCGAACACCGGGGAGCTGTTTTTT.

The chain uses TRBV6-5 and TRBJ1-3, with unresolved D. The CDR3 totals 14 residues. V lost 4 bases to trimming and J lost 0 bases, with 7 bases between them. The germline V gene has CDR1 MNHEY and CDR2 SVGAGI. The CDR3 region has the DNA TGTGCCAGCAGTTTCTACGACTCTGGAAACACCATATATTTT. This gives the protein CASSFYDSGNTIYF.

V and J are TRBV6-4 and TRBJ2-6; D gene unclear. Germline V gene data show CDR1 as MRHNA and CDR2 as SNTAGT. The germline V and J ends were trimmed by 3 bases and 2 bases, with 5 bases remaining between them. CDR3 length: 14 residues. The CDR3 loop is CASSERAGANVLTF. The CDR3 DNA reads TGTGCCAGCAGTGAAAGGGCTGGGGCCAACGTCCTGACTTTC.

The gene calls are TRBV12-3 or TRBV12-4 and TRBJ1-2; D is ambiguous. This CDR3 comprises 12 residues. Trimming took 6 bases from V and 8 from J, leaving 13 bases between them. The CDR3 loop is CASRMGSGGYTF. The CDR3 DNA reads TGTGCCAGCAGGATGGGCAGTGGCGGCTACACCTTC.

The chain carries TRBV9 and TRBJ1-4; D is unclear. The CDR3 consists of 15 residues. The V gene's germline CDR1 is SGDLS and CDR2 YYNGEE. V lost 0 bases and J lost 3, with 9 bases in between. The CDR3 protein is CASSVGVAANEKLFF. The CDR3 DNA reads TGTGCCAGCAGCGTAGGGGTAGCAGCTAATGAAAAACTGTTTTTT.

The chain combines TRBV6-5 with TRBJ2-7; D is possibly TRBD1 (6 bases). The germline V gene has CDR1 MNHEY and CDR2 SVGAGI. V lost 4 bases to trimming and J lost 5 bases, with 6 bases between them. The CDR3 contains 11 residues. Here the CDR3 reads CASSWGHEQYF. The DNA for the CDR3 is TGTGCCAGCAGTTGGGGGCACGAGCAGTACTTC.

CDR3 bases: TGTGCCAGCAGTTTAGTTAGCAATCAGCCCCAGCATTTT. Its translation: CASSLVSNQPQHF. The genes are TRBV27 and TRBJ1-5; D is unresolved. The CDR3 has 13 residues. Germline loops: CDR1 MNHEY, CDR2 SMNVEV (reference sequence). V gave up 2 bases and J gave up 0 bases, with 2 bases separating them.

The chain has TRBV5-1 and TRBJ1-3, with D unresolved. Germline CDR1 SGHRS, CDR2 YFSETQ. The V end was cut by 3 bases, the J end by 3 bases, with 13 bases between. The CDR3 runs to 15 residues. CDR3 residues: CASSSGSGLGNTIYF. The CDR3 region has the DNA TGCGCCAGCAGCTCCGGATCCGGGCTTGGAAACACCATATATTTT.

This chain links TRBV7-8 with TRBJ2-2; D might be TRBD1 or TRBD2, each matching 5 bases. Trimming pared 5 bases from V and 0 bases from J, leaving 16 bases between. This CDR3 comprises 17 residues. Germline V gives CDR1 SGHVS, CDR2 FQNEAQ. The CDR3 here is CASSPYLGTANTGELFF. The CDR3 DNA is TGTGCCAGCAGCCCCTATCTCGGGACGGCGAACACCGGGGAGCTGTTTTTT.

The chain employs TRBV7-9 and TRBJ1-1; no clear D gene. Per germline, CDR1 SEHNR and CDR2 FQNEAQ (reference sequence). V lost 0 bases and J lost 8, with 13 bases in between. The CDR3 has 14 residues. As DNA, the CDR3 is TGTGCCAGCAGCTTAGCAGTAGGCGGAGGGGAAGCTTTCTTT. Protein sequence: CASSLAVGGGEAFF.